The 4 T cell receptor beta chains in this list originate from one sample, sequenced in a study of blood T cells in healthy people across ages. The authors ran a second PCR of 7 to 11 cycles using a sample-barcoded 5' primer and a J-beta primer mix. Each CDR3 protein gets one entry after TCRdb re-called the 5' RACE reads with MiXCR. The sample has 1.8 million or so distinct CDR3 sequences, about 39% seen once. Sample: blood. These receptors all stem from a human donor in good health.

This clonotype has at least ten counts. The V gene is TRBV10-3, the J gene TRBJ2-2; D could derive from TRBD1 or TRBD2 (5 bases each). The CDR3 totals 16 residues. Per the germline V gene, CDR1 is ENHRY and CDR2 is SYGVKD. V lost 3 bases and J lost 4, with 15 bases in between. The CDR3 nucleotides read TGTGCCATCAGTGAAAGGGGTCCAGGGAGCACCGGGGAGCTGTTTTTT. This gives the protein CAISERGPGSTGELFF.

This clonotype was counted between two and nine times. The chain uses TRBV4-2 and TRBJ2-3; D ambiguous. The germline V gene encodes CDR1 LGHNA and CDR2 YNFKEQ. The CDR3 extends over 17 amino acids. Trimming took 3 bases from V and 0 from J, leaving 16 bases between them. The CDR3: CASSQRISPKSTDTQYF. Here the CDR3 DNA reads TGTGCCAGCAGCCAGCGAATCAGTCCCAAGAGCACAGATACGCAGTATTTT.

The chain links TRBV2 to TRBJ1-3; D ambiguous. The germline gives CDR1 SNHLY, CDR2 FYNNEI. This CDR3 contains 14 residues. V was shortened by 4 bases and J by 0 bases, with 7 bases between the two germline ends. In DNA form, the CDR3 reads TGTGCCAGCAGTGTAGAAGTCTCTGGAAACACCATATATTTT. Translated, it gives CASSVEVSGNTIYF.

Here the CDR3 DNA reads TGTGCCAGCAGCACCCCATTGCTGACAGGGGGCATGGATGGCTACACCTTC. It specifies CASSTPLLTGGMDGYTF. This chain links TRBV21-1 with TRBJ1-2; TRBD1 reflects the table's D call only, with no check against the DNA. TRBV21-1 constitutes a pseudogene. This CDR3 is built from 17 residues.